Listed here are 28 T cell receptor beta chains from one sample, sequenced in a study of blood T cell repertoires in COVID-19. Using immunoSEQ multiplex PCR, the repertoire was profiled, and TCRdb retains in-frame clones only, with some absent. The sample has about 130,000 clones, approximately 90% seen once. The specimen sequenced was peripheral blood. These receptors were taken from a woman over 75 with acute or convalescent COVID-19.

The gene calls are TRBV6-6 and TRBJ2-3; 8 bases map to TRBD2. The CDR3 sequence is 15 residues long. Unmatched junction bases numbered 6, after V lost 4 bases and J lost 3 bases. The germline gives CDR1 MNHNY, CDR2 SVGAGI (reference sequence). The CDR3 nucleotides are TGTGCCAGCAGTTTAGGCGGGGGGAGGACAGATACGCAGTATTTT. Translating gives CASSLGGGRTDTQYF.

This clone was seen once. V is TRBV29-1 and J is TRBJ2-3, with D unresolved. CDR1 is SQVTM and CDR2 is ANQGSEA in the germline V gene. The CDR3 runs 12 residues. V lost 6 bases and J 3 bases, leaving 10 bases between the germline ends. CDR3 bases: TGCAGCGTCCGTCCCTTTACAGATACGCAGTATTTT. Translating it yields CSVRPFTDTQYF.

The gene calls are TRBV7-9 and TRBJ1-3, with TRBD1 matching over 8 bases. CDR3 length equals 16 residues. Germline CDR1 is SEHNR and CDR2 is FQNEAQ (reference sequence). V was pared by 6 bases and J by 0 bases, with 7 bases of the junction left unmatched. This CDR3 reads CASSPGQGASGNTIYF. The CDR3 coding sequence is TGTGCCAGCAGTCCCGGACAGGGCGCCTCTGGAAACACCATATATTTT.

The CDR3 sequence is CASSPFGLGTQYF. The CDR3, as DNA: TGTGCCAGCAGCCCCTTTGGCCTGGGCACGCAGTATTTT. The chain couples TRBV7-2 to TRBJ2-3; D uncertain. CDR3 length equals 13 residues. V lost 5 bases to trimming and J lost 9 bases, with 15 bases between them. The germline V gene encodes CDR1 SGHTA and CDR2 FQGNSA.

The chain is built from TRBV6-6 and TRBJ1-5, with D unclear. Germline V gives CDR1 MNHNY, CDR2 SVGAGI (reference sequence). V lost 2 bases, J lost 3 bases, and 11 bases lay in between. The CDR3 is made up of 15 amino acids. The DNA for the CDR3 is TGTGCCAGCAGTTACGGGGAGCGTTACAATCAGCCCCAGCATTTT. Translated, it gives CASSYGERYNQPQHF.

The V and J genes are TRBV7-8 and TRBJ2-7; TRBD1 agrees at 7 bases. From germline, CDR1 is SGHVS and CDR2 FQNEAQ. The ends lost 2 bases at V and 3 bases at J; junction bases unmatched: 19. CDR3 length equals 19 residues. CDR3: CASSLSRNQPTGKNYEQYF. The CDR3 DNA follows: TGTGCCAGCAGCTTATCCCGAAATCAACCGACAGGGAAGAACTACGAGCAGTACTTC. Based on the CDR3 plus reference TRBV7-8 and TRBJ2-7, the full variable domain is GAGVSQSPRYKVAKRGQDVALRCDPISGHVSLFWYQQALGQGPEFLTYFQNEAQLDKSGLPSDRFFAERPEGSVSTLKIQRTQQEDSAVYLCASSLSRNQPTGKNYEQYFGPGTRLTVT.

The chain couples TRBV29-1 to TRBJ1-5; D remains unclear. The germline V gene encodes CDR1 SQVTM and CDR2 ANQGSEA. V lost 7 bases and J 0 bases, leaving 10 bases between the germline ends. The length of the CDR3 is 13 residues. CDR3 sequence reads: CSALEGSNQPQHF. CDR3 nucleotides: TGCAGCGCCCTAGAGGGTAGCAATCAGCCCCAGCATTTT.

The chain is built from TRBV28 and TRBJ1-5, with D possibly being TRBD1 (6 bases). V lost 8 bases and J lost 5, with 22 bases in between. This CDR3 region has 16 residues. CDR1 and CDR2 (germline): MDHEN, SYDVKM. The CDR3 DNA reads as TGTGCCAGCCTCCGGACAGTCGACGTTTTGGATCAGCCCCAGCATTTT. Its translation is CASLRTVDVLDQPQHF.

V is TRBV21-1 and J is TRBJ2-5; the D call of TRBD2 is as the table states it, not checked on the DNA. TRBV21-1 is recorded as a pseudogene. This CDR3 spans 18 amino acids. CDR3 region: CASSKVGTSGRVQETQYF. The CDR3 DNA sequence: TGTGCCAGCAGCAAAGTGGGGACTAGCGGGAGGGTCCAAGAGACCCAGTACTTC.

The rearrangement joins TRBV19 to TRBJ1-2; 8 bases agree with TRBD1. The CDR3 sequence is 15 residues long. Germline-derived CDR1 and CDR2 are LNHDA and SQIVND (reference sequence). J was trimmed by 2 bases and V by 0 bases; bases with no gene match: 2. The CDR3 loop is CASSIDRGRNYGYTF. The CDR3 DNA sequence: TGTGCCAGTAGTATAGACAGGGGGCGCAACTATGGCTACACCTTC.

This clone was recorded only once. The V gene is TRBV7-9, the J gene TRBJ2-7; D is unclear. The V gene's germline CDR1 is SEHNR and CDR2 FQNEAQ (reference sequence). The CDR3 extends over 12 amino acids. The germline V and J ends were trimmed by 5 bases and 4 bases, with 9 bases remaining between them. The CDR3 here is CASSLSTYEQYF. In DNA form, the CDR3 reads TGTGCCAGCAGCCTTAGCACTTACGAGCAGTACTTC.

This rearrangement joins TRBV7-3 to TRBJ1-6; maybe TRBD1 (6 bases). Trimming took off 5 bases at V and 9 bases at J, with 11 bases between the two ends. This CDR3 is built from 13 residues. Germline CDR1 SGHTA, CDR2 FQGTGA. CDR3 DNA sequence: TGTGCCAGCAGCCGGGACATTGGTTCACCCCTCCACTTT. Its translation is CASSRDIGSPLHF.

This clone was recorded once. The chain couples TRBV4-3 to TRBJ2-3; 15 positions agree with TRBD2. The CDR3 is 17 amino acids. V dropped 0 bases and J dropped 4; count of bases not matched to a gene: 2. The germline V gene encodes CDR1 LGHNA and CDR2 YSLEER. The CDR3: CASSQEGTSGGSDTQYF. CDR3 in DNA: TGCGCCAGCAGCCAAGAAGGGACTAGCGGGGGGTCAGATACGCAGTATTTT.

Only one count was recorded for this clone. The gene calls are TRBV11-1 and TRBJ2-7; 10 positions match TRBD2. Germline-derived CDR1 and CDR2 are SGHAT and FQDESV (reference sequence). The CDR3 extends over 14 amino acids. Losses at the gene ends were 7 bases for V and 2 bases for J; bases not matched to a gene: 5. CDR3 DNA: TGTGCCAGCACCTGGACTAGCGGAACCTACGAGCAGTACTTC. This gives the protein CASTWTSGTYEQYF. Filled out from reference TRBV11-1 and TRBJ2-7, the complete variable domain reads EAEVAQSPRYKITEKSQAVAFWCDPISGHATLYWYRQILGQGPELLVQFQDESVVDDSQLPKDRFSAERLKGVDSTLKIQPAELGDSAMYLCASTWTSGTYEQYFGPGTRLTVT.

V is TRBV29-1 and J is TRBJ1-3; no firm D call. Per germline, CDR1 SQVTM and CDR2 ANQGSEA. Between the trimmed V and J ends, which lost 4 bases and 0 bases, there was a span of 7 bases. This CDR3 has 13 residues. The CDR3 here is CSVAVSSGNTIYF. CDR3 coding DNA: TGCAGCGTTGCTGTTTCCTCTGGAAACACCATATATTTT.

The CDR3 loop reads CASSSPSTGEKLFF. In nucleotides, the CDR3 is TGTGCCAGTAGTAGCCCCTCGACTGGGGAAAAACTGTTTTTT. The chain employs TRBV19 and TRBJ1-4; no reliable D call. Germline CDR1 reads LNHDA; CDR2 reads SQIVND (reference sequence). V was trimmed by 4 bases and J by 8 bases, leaving 14 bases between them. This CDR3 spans 14 amino acids.

The rearrangement links TRBV11-2 to TRBJ1-1; D ambiguous. The CDR3 totals 14 residues. Germline V lookup: CDR1 SGHAT, CDR2 FQNNGV. Between the trimmed V and J ends, which lost 1 base and 1 base, there was a span of 7 bases. In nucleotides, the CDR3 is TGTGCCAGCAGCTTAGGTTTCCAGAACACTGAAGCTTTCTTT. Translated: CASSLGFQNTEAFF. The whole variable domain, filled in from reference TRBV11-2 and TRBJ1-1, reads EAGVAQSPRYKIIEKRQSVAFWCNPISGHATLYWYQQILGQGPKLLIQFQNNGVVDDSQLPKDRFSAERLKGVDSTLKIQPAKLEDSAVYLCASSLGFQNTEAFFGQGTRLTVV.

This clone was counted a few times. The chain recombines TRBV27 with TRBJ2-1; 14 bases align to TRBD2. The CDR3 contains 18 residues. J gave up 4 bases and V 4 bases, and 9 bases lay outside the gene matches. Germline CDR1 reads MNHEY; CDR2 reads SMNVEV (reference sequence). CDR3 in DNA: TGTGCCAGCAGTTGGACTAGCGGGAGGCCGGTCGGGTACAATGAGCAGTTCTTC. This encodes CASSWTSGRPVGYNEQFF.

This sequence joins TRBV4-3 and TRBJ2-3, with TRBD1 identical over 10 bases. Germline-derived CDR1 and CDR2 are LGHNA and YSLEER. The CDR3 consists of 16 residues. V trimming: 2 bases; J trimming: 4 bases; junction bases outside the gene matches: 6. CDR3 bases: TGCGCCAGCAGCCAACTCCCGGGACAGGGGCCAGATACGCAGTATTTT. Translation gives CASSQLPGQGPDTQYF.

V is TRBV3-1 (or the pseudogene TRBV3-2) and J is TRBJ1-2, with D unresolved. The V gene lost 5 bases and the J gene lost 8 bases, with 9 bases spanning the gap. Germline V CDR1 and CDR2: LGHDT, YNNKEL (reference sequence). This CDR3 has 11 amino acids. The CDR3 DNA reads TGTGCCAGCAGCGAGAGAGGAGGCTACACCTTC. Encoded protein: CASSERGGYTF.

The rearrangement uses TRBV6-2 or TRBV6-3 and TRBJ1-4; D remains unclear. The germline V and J ends were trimmed by 0 bases and 7 bases, with 12 bases remaining between them. The CDR3 totals 15 residues. From germline, CDR1 is MNHEY and CDR2 SVGEGT. In nucleotides, the CDR3 is TGTGCCAGCAGTTACTCGAATACGAGGAGTGAAAAACTGTTTTTT. This codes for CASSYSNTRSEKLFF.

This chain joins TRBV21-1 and TRBJ1-5; the D call TRBD1 from the table was never checked on the DNA. TRBV21-1 is labeled a pseudogene. CDR3 length equals 19 residues. In nucleotides, the CDR3 is TGTGCCAGCAGCAAAGTGAGACAGGGGGCGGGCGTAAAGTATCAGCCCCAGCATTTT. As protein: CASSKVRQGAGVKYQPQHF.

The chain uses TRBV4-2 and TRBJ2-1; 9 bases match TRBD1. The CDR3 covers 16 residues. Germline V gene lookup returns CDR1 LGHNA and CDR2 YNFKEQ. V was pared by 1 base and J by 6 bases, with 7 bases of the junction left unmatched. CDR3: CASSQGGTGWFNEQFF. The CDR3 nucleotides are TGTGCCAGCAGCCAAGGGGGGACAGGGTGGTTCAATGAGCAGTTCTTC.

J is TRBJ2-2 and V is TRBV28; 9 nucleotides line up with TRBD1. Per germline, CDR1 MDHEN and CDR2 SYDVKM. CDR3 length equals 15 residues. V lost 2 bases to trimming and J lost 6 bases; unmatched junction nucleotides: 4. The CDR3 region is CASSLQQGAAGELFF. The CDR3 nucleotides are TGTGCCAGCAGTTTACAACAGGGGGCCGCCGGGGAGCTGTTTTTT.

The rearrangement links TRBV10-1 to TRBJ1-2; 8 nucleotides match TRBD1. Per germline, CDR1 WNHNN and CDR2 SYGVQD (reference sequence). The CDR3 is 14 residues long. After removal of 7 bases from V and 1 base from J, the junction contained 5 bases not matched to a gene. The chain's CDR3 is CASTWDRCNYGYTF. The CDR3, as DNA: TGCGCCAGCACCTGGGACAGGTGTAACTATGGCTACACCTTC.

The CDR3 sequence is CASSPRLGQDSNEKLFF. The DNA for the CDR3 is TGTGCCAGCTCACCACGGTTGGGACAGGACTCTAATGAAAAACTGTTTTTT. The V and J genes are TRBV18 and TRBJ1-4; TRBD1 agrees at 8 bases. The V and J ends lost 1 base and 3 bases, in that order; junction bases with no gene match: 7. This CDR3 is 17 amino acids long. CDR1 and CDR2 (germline): KGHSH, LQKENI.

This chain joins TRBV19 and TRBJ2-1; 9 bases match TRBD2. The germline V gene has CDR1 LNHDA and CDR2 SQIVND (reference sequence). J gave up 2 bases and V 4 bases, and 3 bases lay outside the gene matches. The CDR3 has 15 amino acids. CDR3: CASSKAGGAYNEQFF. CDR3 nucleotide sequence: TGTGCCAGTAGTAAGGCGGGAGGGGCCTACAATGAGCAGTTCTTC.

The chain links TRBV4-2 to TRBJ1-2; 10 positions match TRBD1. CDR3 size: 16 residues. Germline V gene lookup returns CDR1 LGHNA and CDR2 YNFKEQ. Losses at the gene ends were 1 base for V and 2 bases for J; bases not matched to a gene: 4. This CDR3 is CASSQADRGRNYGYTF. The DNA of the CDR3 is TGTGCCAGCAGCCAAGCCGACAGGGGGCGAAACTATGGCTACACCTTC.